The clone carrying this TCR beta chain occurred a few times. The isolated RNA, all of it, was reverse transcribed, so expressed TCRB transcripts were what got sequenced. The assay was immunoSEQ multiplex PCR, and TCRdb's table has in-frame clones only and misses some. The sample contains just over 150,000 clones, 8.5% to 14% of which appear only once. Trimming removed 3 bases from V and 2 bases from J, with 10 bases in between. The germline gives CDR1 GTSNPN, CDR2 SVGIG (reference sequence). The CDR3 has 13 amino acids. This entry belongs to a study of beta chain features in type 1 diabetes. The receptor was derived from a man aged 18 to 35 in good health. The chain recombines TRBV30 with TRBJ1-2; TRBD1 might be the D (5 bases). Material: central memory CD4+ T cells from blood. The CDR3 reads CAWSRGRNYGYTF. The DNA of the CDR3 is TGTGCCTGGAGCCGGGGACGGAACTATGGCTACACCTTC.